This T cell receptor beta chain was recovered during a study of T cell responses to AZD1222 COVID-19 vaccine. General study results and limits: Dominant at 160-218 and 743-854, vaccine-associated CD4 TCRs also spanned spike. Nearly half of unique spike-specific TCRs reportedly avoided B.1.351 and B.1.1.7 mutated regions.

On this clone itself: Its target is unknown.

TCRdb's table, derived via immunoSEQ multiplex PCR, lists solely in-frame clones and lacks some. The profile covers about 130,000 clones, with about 91% appearing a single time and over 2.5% taken by the ten largest. Germline-derived CDR1 and CDR2 are LNHDA and SQIVND (reference sequence). The CDR3 has 16 residues. V was pared by 4 bases and J by 2 bases, with 6 bases of the junction left unmatched. The clonotype was recovered from an adult in good health. Source: peripheral blood, taken on day 0 of AZD1222 vaccination. The chain carries TRBV19 and TRBJ1-5; 9 bases are shared with TRBD1. Here the CDR3 reads CASSRLGQGGNQPQHF. The CDR3 nucleotides read TGTGCCAGTAGTAGGCTGGGACAGGGCGGCAATCAGCCCCAGCATTTT. The variable domain in full, with the rest retrieved from reference TRBV19 and TRBJ1-5, is DGGITQSPKYLFRKEGQNVTLSCEQNLNHDAMYWYRQDPGQGLRLIYYSQIVNDFQKGDIAEGYSVSREKKESFPLTVTSAQKNPTAFYLCASSRLGQGGNQPQHFGDGTRLSIL.